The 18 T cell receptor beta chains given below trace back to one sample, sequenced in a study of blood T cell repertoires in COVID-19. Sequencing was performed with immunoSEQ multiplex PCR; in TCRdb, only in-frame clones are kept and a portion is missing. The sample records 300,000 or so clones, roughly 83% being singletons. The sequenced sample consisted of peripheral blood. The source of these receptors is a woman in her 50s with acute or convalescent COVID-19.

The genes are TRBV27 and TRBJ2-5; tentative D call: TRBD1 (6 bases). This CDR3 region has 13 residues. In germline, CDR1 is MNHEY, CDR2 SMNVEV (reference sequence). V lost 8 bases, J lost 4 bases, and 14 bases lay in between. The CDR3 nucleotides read TGTGCCAGCTCGACAGGATCCGTAGAGACCCAGTACTTC. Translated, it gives CASSTGSVETQYF.

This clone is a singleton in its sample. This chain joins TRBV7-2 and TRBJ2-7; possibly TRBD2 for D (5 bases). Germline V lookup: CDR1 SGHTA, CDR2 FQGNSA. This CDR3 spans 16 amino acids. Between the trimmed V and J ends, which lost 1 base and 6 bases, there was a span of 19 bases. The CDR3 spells CASSLVWPSSRGEQYF. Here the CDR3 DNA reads TGTGCCAGCAGCTTAGTCTGGCCTAGCTCTCGGGGCGAGCAGTACTTC.

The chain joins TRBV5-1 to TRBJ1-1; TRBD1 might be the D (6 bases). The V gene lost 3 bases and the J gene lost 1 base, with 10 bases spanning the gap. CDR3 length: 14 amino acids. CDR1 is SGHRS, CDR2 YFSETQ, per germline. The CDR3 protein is CASSWQGGNTEAFF. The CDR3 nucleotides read TGCGCCAGCAGCTGGCAAGGGGGGAACACTGAAGCTTTCTTT.

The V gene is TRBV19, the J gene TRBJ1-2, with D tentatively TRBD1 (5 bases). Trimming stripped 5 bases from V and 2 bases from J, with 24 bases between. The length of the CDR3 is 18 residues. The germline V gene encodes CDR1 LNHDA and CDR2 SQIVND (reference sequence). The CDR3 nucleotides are TGTGCCAGTAGTCGAGAGAGGTCCAGGGTGAATCCGAACTATGGCTACACCTTC. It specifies CASSRERSRVNPNYGYTF.

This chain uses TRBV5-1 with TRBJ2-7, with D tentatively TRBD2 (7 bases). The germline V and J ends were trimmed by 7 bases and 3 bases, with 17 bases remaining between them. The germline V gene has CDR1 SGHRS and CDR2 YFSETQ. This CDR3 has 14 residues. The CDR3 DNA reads TGCGCCAGCGGACTGGACAGCGGGGACTACGAGCAGTACTTC. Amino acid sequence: CASGLDSGDYEQYF.

CDR3 sequence: CASRPSGSGEQFF. The CDR3 bases are TGTGCCAGTAGACCTAGCGGGAGTGGTGAGCAGTTCTTC. This sequence joins TRBV19 and TRBJ2-1; 10 nucleotides match TRBD2. V dropped 6 bases and J dropped 9; count of bases not matched to a gene: 5. The V gene's germline CDR1 is LNHDA and CDR2 SQIVND (reference sequence). The CDR3 is 13 residues long.

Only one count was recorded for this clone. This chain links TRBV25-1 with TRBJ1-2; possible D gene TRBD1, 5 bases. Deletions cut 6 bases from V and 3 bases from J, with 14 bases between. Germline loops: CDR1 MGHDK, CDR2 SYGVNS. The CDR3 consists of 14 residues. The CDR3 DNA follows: TGTGCCAGCAGCCAGCCTGGGGCCCACTATGGCTACACCTTC. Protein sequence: CASSQPGAHYGYTF.

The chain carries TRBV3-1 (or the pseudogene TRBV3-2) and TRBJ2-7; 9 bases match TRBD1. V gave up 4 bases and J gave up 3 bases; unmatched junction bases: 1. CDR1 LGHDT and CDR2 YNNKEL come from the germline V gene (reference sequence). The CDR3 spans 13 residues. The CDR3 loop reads CASSRDRDYEQYF. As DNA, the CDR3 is TGTGCCAGCAGCCGGGACAGGGACTACGAGCAGTACTTC.

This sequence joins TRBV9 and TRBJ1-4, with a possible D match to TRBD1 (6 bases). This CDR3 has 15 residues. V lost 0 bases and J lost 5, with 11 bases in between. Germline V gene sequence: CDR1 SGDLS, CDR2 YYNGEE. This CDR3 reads CASSVDPGANEKLFF. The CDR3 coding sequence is TGTGCCAGCAGCGTAGATCCAGGGGCGAATGAAAAACTGTTTTTT.

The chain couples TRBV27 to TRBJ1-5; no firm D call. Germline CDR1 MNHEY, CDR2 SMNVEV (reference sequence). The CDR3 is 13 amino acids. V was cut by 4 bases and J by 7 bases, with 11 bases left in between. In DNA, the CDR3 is TGTGCCAGCAGTTCCCACCGAGGCCAGCCCCAGCATTTT. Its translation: CASSSHRGQPQHF.

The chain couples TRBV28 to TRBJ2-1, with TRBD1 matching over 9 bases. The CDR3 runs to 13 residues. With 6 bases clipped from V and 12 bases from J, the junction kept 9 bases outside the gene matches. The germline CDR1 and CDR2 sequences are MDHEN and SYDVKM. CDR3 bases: TGTGCCAGCAGCCCCTTAGGGACAGGGCGGCAGTTCTTC. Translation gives CASSPLGTGRQFF.

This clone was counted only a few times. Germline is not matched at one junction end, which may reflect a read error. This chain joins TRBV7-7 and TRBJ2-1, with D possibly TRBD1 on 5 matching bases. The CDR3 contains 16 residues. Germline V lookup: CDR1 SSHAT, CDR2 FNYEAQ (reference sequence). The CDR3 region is CASSFFGAGNYNEQFF. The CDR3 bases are TGTGCTAGCAGCTTCTTTGGGGCAGGGAATTACAATGAGCAGTTCTTC.

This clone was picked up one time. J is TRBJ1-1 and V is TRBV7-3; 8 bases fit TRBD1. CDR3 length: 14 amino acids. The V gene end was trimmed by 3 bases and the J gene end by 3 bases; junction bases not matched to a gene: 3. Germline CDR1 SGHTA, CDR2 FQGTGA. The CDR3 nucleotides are TGTGCCAGCAGCTTGACAGGGGAGGACACTGAAGCTTTCTTT. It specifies CASSLTGEDTEAFF.

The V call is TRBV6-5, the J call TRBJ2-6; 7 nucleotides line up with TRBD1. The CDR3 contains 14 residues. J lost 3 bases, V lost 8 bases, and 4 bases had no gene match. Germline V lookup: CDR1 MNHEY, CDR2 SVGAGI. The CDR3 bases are TGTGCCAGCCGGACAGGTTTTGGGGCCAACGTCCTGACTTTC. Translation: CASRTGFGANVLTF.

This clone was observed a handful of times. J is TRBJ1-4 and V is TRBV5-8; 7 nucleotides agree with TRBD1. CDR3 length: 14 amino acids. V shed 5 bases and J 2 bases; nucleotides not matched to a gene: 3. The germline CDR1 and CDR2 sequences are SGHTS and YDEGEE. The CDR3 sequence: CASRETGTNEKLFF. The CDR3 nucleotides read TGTGCCAGCAGAGAGACAGGGACTAATGAAAAACTGTTTTTT.

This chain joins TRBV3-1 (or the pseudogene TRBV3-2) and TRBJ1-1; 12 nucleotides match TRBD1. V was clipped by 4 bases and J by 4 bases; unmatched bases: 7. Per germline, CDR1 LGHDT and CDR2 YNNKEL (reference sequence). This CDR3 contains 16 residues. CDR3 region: CASSLPRGQGATEAFF. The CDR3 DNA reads TGTGCCAGCAGCCTCCCTCGGGGACAGGGGGCCACTGAAGCTTTCTTT.

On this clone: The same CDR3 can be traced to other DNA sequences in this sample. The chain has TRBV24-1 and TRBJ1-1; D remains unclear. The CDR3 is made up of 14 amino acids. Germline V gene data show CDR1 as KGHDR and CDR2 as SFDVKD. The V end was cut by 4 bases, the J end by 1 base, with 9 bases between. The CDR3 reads CATSDPVRNTEAFF. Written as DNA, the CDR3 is TGTGCCACCAGTGACCCGGTAAGGAACACTGAAGCTTTCTTT.

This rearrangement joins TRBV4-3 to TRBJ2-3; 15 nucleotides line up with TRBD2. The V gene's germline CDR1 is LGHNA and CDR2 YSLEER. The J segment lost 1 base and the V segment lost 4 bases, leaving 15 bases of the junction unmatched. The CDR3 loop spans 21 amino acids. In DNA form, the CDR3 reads TGCGCCAGCAGCCTAGAATACCCGGGACTAGCGGGAGGCGACGGCACAGATACGCAGTATTTT. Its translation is CASSLEYPGLAGGDGTDTQYF.